The clone carrying this T cell receptor (beta chain) was detected only a few times. What it binds is unknown. With V trimmed by 6 bases and J by 13 bases, 12 bases remained unmatched. Germline V gives CDR1 SNHLY, CDR2 FYNNEI. CDR3 size: 15 residues. Both 60 Vbeta primers and 13 Jbeta primers went into the PCR. Data came from immunoSEQ multiplex PCR; TCRdb stores just in-frame clones and leaves some out. The table lists over 100,000 clones, about three quarters of them singletons. The entry originates in a study of cytomegalovirus exposure and HLA in healthy donors. Broader study findings: Some V segments, including TRBV6-2 and TRBV6-3, were excluded as indistinguishable. Cytomegalovirus association was listed for approximately 160 TCR beta chains. Other equally common chains were less clonally expanded than HLA-associated TCR beta chains, a later analysis showed.

Sequenced sample: PBMCs. This TCR was sampled from a woman between 18 and 30 years old in good health and CMV-seropositive. The rearrangement joins TRBV2 to TRBJ1-6; 10 bases line up with TRBD1. The chain's CDR3 is CASRLDRGNIQPLHF. The DNA of the CDR3 is TGTGCCAGCAGACTGGACAGGGGGAACATTCAGCCCCTCCACTTT.